This T cell receptor (beta chain) was retrieved from a study of chemoradiotherapy in HPV16-positive cancers. On the study more broadly: A couple of HPV16-positive patients' cells yielded candidate HPV-specific clones and common motifs. Study-wide findings and caveats: During treatment, candidate HPV-specific clones and E7-related motifs expanded in tumor. Functional assays defining HPV-specific T cells used only a couple of HPV16-positive patients. In HPV16-positive patients, HPV-responsive T-cell expansion tracked better recurrence-free survival.

Assay: immunoSEQ multiplex PCR; the TCRdb copy retains only in-frame clones and omits some. The table includes around 8,100 clones, roughly 87% detected once. Of note for this clone: Its specificity is not known.

Germline CDR1 is MGHDK and CDR2 is SYGVNS. There are 16 residues in the CDR3. Losses at the gene ends were 0 bases for V and 3 bases for J; bases not matched to a gene: 5. The chain is built from TRBV25-1 and TRBJ2-3; 8 nucleotides align to TRBD2. The TCR was taken from a human donor with HPV-associated anogenital cancer. The sequencing here drew on blood, taken from a patient who underwent chemoradiotherapy. This CDR3 reads CASSEYREGRTDTQYF. Here the CDR3 DNA reads TGTGCCAGCAGTGAATACCGGGAGGGTCGGACAGATACGCAGTATTTT.